What follows are 10 T cell receptor beta chains derived from one specimen sequenced in a study of shared clonotypes between healthy human individuals. Method: immunoSEQ multiplex PCR; TCRdb's copy keeps in-frame clones and lacks some. The table shows 600,000 or so clones, with 85% to 95% occurring only once. Positively selected for CCR7, the CD45RO-negative cells used as naive CD8 cells excluded terminally differentiated effector memory CD45RA+ cells. Specimen: naive CD8+ T cells sorted from blood. The receptors here all came from a woman in her 30s in good health.

This clone has only one observation. V and J are TRBV7-9 and TRBJ2-2; D gene ambiguous. Looked up from germline, CDR1 is SEHNR and CDR2 is FQNEAQ (reference sequence). CDR3 size: 14 residues. Trimming pared 0 bases from V and 13 bases from J, leaving 15 bases between. The CDR3 coding sequence is TGTGCCAGCAGCTTAGCGGGCGGCACCCGTGCGCTGTTTTTT. It codes for CASSLAGGTRALFF.

The V call is TRBV25-1, the J call TRBJ2-5, with 9 bases identical to TRBD2. The J call is doubtful: the DNA matches TRBJ2-7 better. CDR1 MGHDK and CDR2 SYGVNS come from the germline V gene. CDR3 size: 15 residues. CDR3 amino acids: CASSEGLAGTYEQYF. The CDR3, as DNA: TGTGCCAGCAGTGAAGGGCTAGCGGGAACCTACGAGCAGTACTTC.

The chain carries TRBV4-2 and TRBJ2-3; D is possibly TRBD1 or TRBD2 (5 bases each). The length of the CDR3 is 15 residues. The V and J ends lost 2 bases and 1 base respectively, with 10 bases between them. Germline lookup yields CDR1 LGHNA and CDR2 YNFKEQ. The CDR3 reads CASSQSRGGTDTQYF. DNA for the CDR3: TGTGCCAGCAGCCAAAGCAGAGGGGGCACAGATACGCAGTATTTT.

The rearrangement joins TRBV10-1 to TRBJ2-7; the D gene is possibly TRBD1 (6 bases). This CDR3 comprises 12 residues. Trimming took off 3 bases at V and 5 bases at J, with 8 bases between the two ends. Germline V gives CDR1 WNHNN, CDR2 SYGVQD (reference sequence). The CDR3 sequence: CASSEYRDEQYF. CDR3 nucleotides: TGCGCCAGCAGTGAATACAGGGACGAGCAGTACTTC.

The rearrangement joins TRBV13 to TRBJ2-1; 10 bases are shared with TRBD2. Germline CDR1 is PRHDT and CDR2 is FYEKMQ (reference sequence). V shed 5 bases and J 7 bases; nucleotides not matched to a gene: 14. This CDR3 has 17 residues. CDR3 in amino acids: CASSPGLAQSKPNEQFF. The CDR3 region has the DNA TGTGCCAGCAGCCCGGGACTAGCGCAGTCCAAACCTAATGAGCAGTTCTTC.

In its sample, this clone was seen once. The chain combines TRBV7-9 with TRBJ2-5; D is uncertain. Germline V gene data show CDR1 as SEHNR and CDR2 as FQNEAQ (reference sequence). Trimming left V 4 bases short and J 0 bases short, with 15 bases between. This CDR3 comprises 16 residues. CDR3 bases: TGTGCCAGCAGCTACGGTGTCCTGGCTAACCAAGAGACCCAGTACTTC. It codes for CASSYGVLANQETQYF.

The chain has TRBV7-8 and TRBJ2-7, with D hard to call. This CDR3 has 15 amino acids. Germline V lookup: CDR1 SGHVS, CDR2 FQNEAQ. V dropped 5 bases and J dropped 0 bases, with 14 bases sitting between them. This chain's CDR3 is CASSLGPGPSYEQYF. The CDR3 coding sequence is TGTGCCAGCAGCCTCGGACCCGGACCCTCCTACGAGCAGTACTTC.

The V gene is TRBV7-8, the J gene TRBJ2-1; maybe TRBD1 (5 bases). Germline loops: CDR1 SGHVS, CDR2 FQNEAQ. Trimming shortened V by 0 bases and J by 5 bases, and 11 bases separated the two germline ends. This CDR3 has 15 residues. The CDR3 DNA reads as TGTGCCAGCAGCTTAGCCTCCTACAGGCACAATGAGCAGTTCTTC. Protein product: CASSLASYRHNEQFF.

V is TRBV5-6 and J is TRBJ1-5, with TRBD1 identical over 7 bases. The CDR3 totals 14 residues. Germline V gene lookup returns CDR1 SGHDT and CDR2 YYEEEE. Losses at the gene ends were 4 bases for V and 3 bases for J; bases not matched to a gene: 4. In DNA, the CDR3 is TGTGCCAGCAGCCAGGACAGGCTCAATCAGCCCCAGCATTTT. Amino acid sequence: CASSQDRLNQPQHF.

The chain recombines TRBV27 with TRBJ1-4, with 7 bases matching TRBD1. This CDR3 has 17 residues. After removal of 2 bases from V and 8 bases from J, the junction contained 14 bases not matched to a gene. CDR1 MNHEY and CDR2 SMNVEV come from the germline V gene (reference sequence). The CDR3 DNA follows: TGTGCCAGCAGTTTACCTACGCACAGGGGTGGTTTCGAAAAACTGTTTTTT. This codes for CASSLPTHRGGFEKLFF.